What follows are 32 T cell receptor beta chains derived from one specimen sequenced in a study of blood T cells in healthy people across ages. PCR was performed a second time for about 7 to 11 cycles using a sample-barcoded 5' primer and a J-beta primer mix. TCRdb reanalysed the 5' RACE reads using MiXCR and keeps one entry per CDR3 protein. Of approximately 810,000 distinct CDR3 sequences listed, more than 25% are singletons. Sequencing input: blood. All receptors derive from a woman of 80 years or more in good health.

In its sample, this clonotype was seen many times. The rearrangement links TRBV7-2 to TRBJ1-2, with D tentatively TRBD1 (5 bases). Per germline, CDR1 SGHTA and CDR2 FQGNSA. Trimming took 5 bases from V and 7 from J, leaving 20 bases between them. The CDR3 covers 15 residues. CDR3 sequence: CASSVSTDAFSGYTF. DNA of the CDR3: TGTGCCAGCAGCGTCTCGACAGACGCCTTCAGTGGCTACACCTTC.

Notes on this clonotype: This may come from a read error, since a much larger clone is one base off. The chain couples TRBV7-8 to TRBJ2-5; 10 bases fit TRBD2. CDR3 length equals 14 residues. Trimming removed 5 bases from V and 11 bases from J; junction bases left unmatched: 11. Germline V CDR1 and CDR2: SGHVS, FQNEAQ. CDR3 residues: CASSPTSGVGEQYF. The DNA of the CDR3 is TGTGCCAGCAGCCCAACTAGCGGGGTTGGTGAGCAGTACTTC.

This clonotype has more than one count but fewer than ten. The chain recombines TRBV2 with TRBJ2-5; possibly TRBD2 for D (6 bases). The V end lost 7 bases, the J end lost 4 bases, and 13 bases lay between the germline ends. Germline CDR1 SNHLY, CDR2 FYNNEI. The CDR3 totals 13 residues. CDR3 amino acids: CASMPSERETQYF. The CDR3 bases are TGTGCCAGCATGCCTAGCGAGAGAGAGACCCAGTACTTC.

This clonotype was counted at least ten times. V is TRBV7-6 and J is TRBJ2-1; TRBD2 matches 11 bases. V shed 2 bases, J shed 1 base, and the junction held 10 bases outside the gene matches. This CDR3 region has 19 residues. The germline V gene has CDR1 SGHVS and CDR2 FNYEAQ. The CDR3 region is CASSLIIAGGPGSYNEQFF. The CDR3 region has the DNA TGTGCCAGCAGCTTAATAATAGCGGGGGGGCCTGGTTCCTACAATGAGCAGTTCTTC.

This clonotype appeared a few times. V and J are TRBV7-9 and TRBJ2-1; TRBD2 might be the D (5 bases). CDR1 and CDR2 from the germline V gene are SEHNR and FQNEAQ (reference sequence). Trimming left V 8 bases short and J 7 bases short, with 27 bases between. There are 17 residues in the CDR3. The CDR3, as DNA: TGTGCCAGCCGGGGTGGGCGGGTGTCCTATACCATTAATGAGCAGTTCTTC. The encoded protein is CASRGGRVSYTINEQFF. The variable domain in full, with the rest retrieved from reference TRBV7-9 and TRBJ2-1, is DTGVSQNPRHKITKRGQNVTFRCDPISEHNRLYWYRQTLGQGPEFLTYFQNEAQLEKSRLLSDRFSAERPKGSFSTLEIQRTEQGDSAMYLCASRGGRVSYTINEQFFGPGTRLTVL.

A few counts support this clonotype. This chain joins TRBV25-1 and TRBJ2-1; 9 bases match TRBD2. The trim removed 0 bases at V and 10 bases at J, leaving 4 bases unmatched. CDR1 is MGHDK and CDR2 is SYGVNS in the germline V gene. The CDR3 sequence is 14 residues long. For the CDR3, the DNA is TGTGCCAGCAGTGAATATCGTAGCGGGGGCGAGCAGTTCTTC. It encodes CASSEYRSGGEQFF.

CDR3 DNA sequence: TGTGCCAGCAGTTTCAGGACTAGCGGGCGCGAGACCCAGTTCTTC. Protein sequence: CASSFRTSGRETQFF. The genes are TRBV28 and TRBJ2-1; 11 bases align to TRBD2. V lost 3 bases, J lost 13 bases, and 11 bases stayed unmatched. CDR3 length: 15 amino acids. Germline V lookup: CDR1 MDHEN, CDR2 SYDVKM.

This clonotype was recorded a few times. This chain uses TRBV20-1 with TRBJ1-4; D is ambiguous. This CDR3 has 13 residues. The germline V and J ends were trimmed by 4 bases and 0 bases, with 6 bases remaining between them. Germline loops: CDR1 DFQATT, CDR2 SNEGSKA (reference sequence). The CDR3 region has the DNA TGCAGTGCTATATTACCAACTAATGAAAAACTGTTTTTT. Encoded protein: CSAILPTNEKLFF.

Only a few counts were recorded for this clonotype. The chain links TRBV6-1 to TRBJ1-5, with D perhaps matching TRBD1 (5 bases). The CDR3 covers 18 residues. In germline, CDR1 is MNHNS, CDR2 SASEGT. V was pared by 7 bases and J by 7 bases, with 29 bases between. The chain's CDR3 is CASTRSGVGLGHRQPQHF. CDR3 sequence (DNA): TGTGCCAGCACCCGTTCGGGGGTGGGATTAGGTCATCGCCAGCCCCAGCATTTT.

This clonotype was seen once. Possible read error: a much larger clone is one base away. The DNA of the CDR3 is TGTGCCAGCAGTTTACTTCTAGCGCAGGTGGGTACGCAGTATTTT. This encodes CASSLLLAQVGTQYF. The chain uses TRBV28 and TRBJ2-3; tentative D call: TRBD2 (6 bases). CDR1 is MDHEN and CDR2 is SYDVKM in the germline V gene. This CDR3 has 15 amino acids. With 2 bases removed from V and 8 bases from J, the gap between germline ends came to 17 bases.

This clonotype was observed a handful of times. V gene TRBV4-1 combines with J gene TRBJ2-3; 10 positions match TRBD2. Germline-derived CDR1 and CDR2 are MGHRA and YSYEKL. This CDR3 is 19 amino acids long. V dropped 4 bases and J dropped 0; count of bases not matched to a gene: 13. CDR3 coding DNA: TGCGCCAGCAGCCGTGGGACAGCGGGGGGGATTTCTAGCACAGATACGCAGTATTTT. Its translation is CASSRGTAGGISSTDTQYF.

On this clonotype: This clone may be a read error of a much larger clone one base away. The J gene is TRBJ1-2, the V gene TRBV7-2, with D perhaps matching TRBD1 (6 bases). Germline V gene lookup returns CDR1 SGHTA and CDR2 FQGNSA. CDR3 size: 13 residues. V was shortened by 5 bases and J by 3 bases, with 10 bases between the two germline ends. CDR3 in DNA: TGTGCCAGCAGCCGGGACAAGGACTATGGCTACACCTTC. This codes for CASSRDKDYGYTF.

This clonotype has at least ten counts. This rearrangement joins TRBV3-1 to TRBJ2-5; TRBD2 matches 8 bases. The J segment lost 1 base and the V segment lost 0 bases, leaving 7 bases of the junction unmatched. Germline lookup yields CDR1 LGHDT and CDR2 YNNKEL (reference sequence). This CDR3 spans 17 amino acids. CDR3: CASSQDRSGGAQETQYF. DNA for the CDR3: TGTGCCAGCAGCCAAGATCGAAGCGGGGGTGCCCAAGAGACCCAGTACTTC.

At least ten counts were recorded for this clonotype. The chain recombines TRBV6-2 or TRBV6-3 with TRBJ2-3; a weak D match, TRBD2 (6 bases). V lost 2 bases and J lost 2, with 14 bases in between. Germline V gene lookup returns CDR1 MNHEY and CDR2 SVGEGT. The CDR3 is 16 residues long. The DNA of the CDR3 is TGTGCCAGCAGTTACGGGTGGAGGGCGGTCACAGATACGCAGTATTTT. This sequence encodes CASSYGWRAVTDTQYF.

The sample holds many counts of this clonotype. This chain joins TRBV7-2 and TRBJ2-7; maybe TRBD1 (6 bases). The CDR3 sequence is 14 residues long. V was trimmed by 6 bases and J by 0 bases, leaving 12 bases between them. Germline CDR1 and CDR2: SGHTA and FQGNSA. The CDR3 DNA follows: TGTGCCAGCAGGGGGGCAGGGGCCTCCTACGAGCAGTACTTC. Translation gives CASRGAGASYEQYF. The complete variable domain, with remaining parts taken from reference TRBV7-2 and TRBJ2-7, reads GAGVSQSPSNKVTEKGKDVELRCDPISGHTALYWYRQSLGQGLEFLIYFQGNSAPDKSGLPSDRFSAERTGGSVSTLTIQRTQQEDSAVYLCASRGAGASYEQYFGPGTRLTVT.

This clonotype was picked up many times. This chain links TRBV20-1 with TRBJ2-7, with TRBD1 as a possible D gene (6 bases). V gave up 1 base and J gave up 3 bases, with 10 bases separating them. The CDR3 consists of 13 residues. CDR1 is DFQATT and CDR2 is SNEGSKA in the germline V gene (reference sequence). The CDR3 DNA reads TGCAGTGCTAGAGCTTACAGGGACTACGAGCAGTACTTC. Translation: CSARAYRDYEQYF.

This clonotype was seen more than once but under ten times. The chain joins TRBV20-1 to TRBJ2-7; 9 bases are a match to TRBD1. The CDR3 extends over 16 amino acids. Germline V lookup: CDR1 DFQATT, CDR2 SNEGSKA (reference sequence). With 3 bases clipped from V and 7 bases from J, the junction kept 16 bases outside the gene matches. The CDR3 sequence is CSASGGSGQGMNEQYF. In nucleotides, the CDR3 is TGCAGTGCTAGCGGGGGTTCCGGACAGGGGATGAATGAGCAGTACTTC.

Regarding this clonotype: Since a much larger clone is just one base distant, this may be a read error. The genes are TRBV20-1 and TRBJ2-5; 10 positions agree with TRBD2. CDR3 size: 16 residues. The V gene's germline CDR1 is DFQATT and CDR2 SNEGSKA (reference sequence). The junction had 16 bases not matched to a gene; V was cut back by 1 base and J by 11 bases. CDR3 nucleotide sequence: TGCAGTGCTAGAGGCACGGGACTAGCGCTCTCCTATGAGCAGTACTTC. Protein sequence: CSARGTGLALSYEQYF.

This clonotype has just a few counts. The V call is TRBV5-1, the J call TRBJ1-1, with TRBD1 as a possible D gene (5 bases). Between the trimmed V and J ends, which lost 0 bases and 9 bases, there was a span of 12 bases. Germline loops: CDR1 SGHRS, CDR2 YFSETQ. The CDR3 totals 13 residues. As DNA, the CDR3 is TGCGCCAGCAGCTTGGCCGGGACGGCCAAAGCTTTCTTT. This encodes CASSLAGTAKAFF.

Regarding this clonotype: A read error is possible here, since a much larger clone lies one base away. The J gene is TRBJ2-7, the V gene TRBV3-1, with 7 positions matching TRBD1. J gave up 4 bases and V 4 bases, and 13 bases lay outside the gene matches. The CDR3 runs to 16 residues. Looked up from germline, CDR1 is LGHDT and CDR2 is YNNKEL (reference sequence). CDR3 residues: CASSRSPLRGKYEQYF. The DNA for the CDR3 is TGTGCCAGCAGCCGATCCCCCCTCAGGGGGAAGTACGAGCAGTACTTC.

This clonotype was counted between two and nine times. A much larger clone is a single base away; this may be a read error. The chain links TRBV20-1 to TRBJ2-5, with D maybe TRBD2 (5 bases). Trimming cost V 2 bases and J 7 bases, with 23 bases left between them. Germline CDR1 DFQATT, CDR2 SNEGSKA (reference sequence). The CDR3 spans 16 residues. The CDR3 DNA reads TGCAGTGCTAGAACCCCTCTCTCGAGGGTAGTTGGGACCCAGTACTTC. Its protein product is CSARTPLSRVVGTQYF.

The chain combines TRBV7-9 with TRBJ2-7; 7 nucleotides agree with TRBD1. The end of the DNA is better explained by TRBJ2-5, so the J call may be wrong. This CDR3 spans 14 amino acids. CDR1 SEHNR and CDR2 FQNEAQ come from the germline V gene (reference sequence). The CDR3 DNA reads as TGTGCCAGCAGCTTAGGGGACAGCCGAGAGACCCAGTACTTC. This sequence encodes CASSLGDSRETQYF.

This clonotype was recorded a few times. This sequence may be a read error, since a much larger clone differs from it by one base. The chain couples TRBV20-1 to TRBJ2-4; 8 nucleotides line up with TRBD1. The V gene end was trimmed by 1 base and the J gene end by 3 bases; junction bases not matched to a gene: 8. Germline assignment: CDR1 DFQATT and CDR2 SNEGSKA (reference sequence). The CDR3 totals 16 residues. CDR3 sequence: CSARVAGGPSKNIQYF. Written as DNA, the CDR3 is TGCAGTGCTAGAGTTGCAGGGGGCCCTAGCAAAAACATTCAGTACTTC.

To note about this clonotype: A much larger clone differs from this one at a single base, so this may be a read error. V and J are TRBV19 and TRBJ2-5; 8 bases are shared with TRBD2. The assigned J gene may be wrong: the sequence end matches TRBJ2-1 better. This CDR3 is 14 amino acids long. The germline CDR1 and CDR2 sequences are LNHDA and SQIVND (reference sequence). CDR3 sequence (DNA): TGTGCCAGTAAGCTAGCGGGTGGAGAAGAGACCCAGTTCTTC. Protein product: CASKLAGGEETQFF.

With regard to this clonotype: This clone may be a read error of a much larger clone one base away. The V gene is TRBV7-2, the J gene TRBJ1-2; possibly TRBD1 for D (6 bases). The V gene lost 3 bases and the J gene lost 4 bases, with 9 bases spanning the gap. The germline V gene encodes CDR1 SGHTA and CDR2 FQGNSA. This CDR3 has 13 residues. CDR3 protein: CTSSFAGVYGYTF. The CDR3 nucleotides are TGTACCAGCAGCTTCGCAGGGGTCTATGGCTACACCTTC.

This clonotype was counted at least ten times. The CDR3 nucleotides read TGCGCCAGCAGCCAACCGACCGACAGGGTGCGGGGTGGCTACACCTTC. Residues: CASSQPTDRVRGGYTF. The rearrangement links TRBV4-1 to TRBJ1-2; 7 bases fit TRBD1. This CDR3 region has 16 residues. The germline gives CDR1 MGHRA, CDR2 YSYEKL. The V segment lost 2 bases and the J segment 7 bases; nucleotides outside the gene matches: 13.

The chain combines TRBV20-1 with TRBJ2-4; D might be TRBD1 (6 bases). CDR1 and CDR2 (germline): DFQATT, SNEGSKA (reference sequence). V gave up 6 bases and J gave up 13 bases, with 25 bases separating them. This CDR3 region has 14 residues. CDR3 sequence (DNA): TGCAGTGCCGCCGGGACAACCAATACTAATGAGCAGTACTTC. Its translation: CSAAGTTNTNEQYF.

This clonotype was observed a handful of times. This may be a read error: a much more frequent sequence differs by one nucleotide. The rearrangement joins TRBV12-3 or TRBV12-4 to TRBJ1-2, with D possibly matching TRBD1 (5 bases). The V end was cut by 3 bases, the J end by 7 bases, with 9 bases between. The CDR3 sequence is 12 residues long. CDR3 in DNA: TGTGCCAGCAGTTTGGGGGTAACTGGCTACACCTTC. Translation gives CASSLGVTGYTF.

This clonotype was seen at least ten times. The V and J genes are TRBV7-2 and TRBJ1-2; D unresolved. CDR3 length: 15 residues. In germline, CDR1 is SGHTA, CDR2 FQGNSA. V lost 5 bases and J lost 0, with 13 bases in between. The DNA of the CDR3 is TGTGCCAGCAGCCAAGGCGGGGTGTCTAACTATGGCTACACCTTC. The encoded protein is CASSQGGVSNYGYTF.

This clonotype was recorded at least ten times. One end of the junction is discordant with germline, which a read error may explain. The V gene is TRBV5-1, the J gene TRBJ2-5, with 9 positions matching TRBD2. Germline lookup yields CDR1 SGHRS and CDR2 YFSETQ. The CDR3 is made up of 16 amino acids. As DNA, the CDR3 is TGTGCCAGCAGCTTAGGGCCTAGCGGGGCGCAAGAGACCCAGTACTTC. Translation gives CASSLGPSGAQETQYF. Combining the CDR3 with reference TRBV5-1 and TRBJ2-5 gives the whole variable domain KAGVTQTPRYLIKTRGQQVTLSCSPISGHRSVSWYQQTPGQGLQFLFEYFSETQRNKGNFPGRFSGRQFSNSRSEMNVSTLELGDSALYLCASSLGPSGAQETQYFGPGTRLLVL.

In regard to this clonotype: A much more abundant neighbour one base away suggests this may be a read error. CDR3 nucleotide sequence: TGCAGTCTTGTGACTAGCGGGCTGTCGTATGAGCAGTACTTC. Amino acids: CSLVTSGLSYEQYF. V and J are TRBV20-1 and TRBJ2-5; TRBD2 matches 10 bases. There are 14 residues in the CDR3. With V trimmed by 8 bases and J by 11 bases, 17 bases remained unmatched. Germline CDR1 is DFQATT and CDR2 is SNEGSKA (reference sequence).

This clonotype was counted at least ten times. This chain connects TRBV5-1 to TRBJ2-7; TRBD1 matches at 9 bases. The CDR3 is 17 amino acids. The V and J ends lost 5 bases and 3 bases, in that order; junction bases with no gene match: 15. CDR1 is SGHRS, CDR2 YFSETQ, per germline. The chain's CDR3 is CASRLSSRDRAYYEQYF. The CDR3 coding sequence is TGCGCCAGCAGACTCTCATCCCGGGACAGGGCTTACTACGAGCAGTACTTC.